This TCR beta chain was found in a study of beta chain features in type 1 diabetes. Whole-study context: The examined sorted cells totaled approximately 110 million across samples.

The study reverse transcribed the entire isolated RNA, so it sequenced expressed TCRB transcripts. The data were produced by immunoSEQ multiplex PCR, yet TCRdb's version contains in-frame clones alone and is incomplete. The sample has roughly 150,000 clones; about 8.1% are singletons. CDR1 is MGHDK and CDR2 is SYGVNS in the germline V gene. V was cut by 4 bases and J by 4 bases, with 13 bases left in between. This CDR3 spans 15 amino acids. Sample: central memory CD4+ T cells from blood. This sequence was found in a man between 18 and 29 years old in good health. This chain connects TRBV25-1 to TRBJ1-4; D not certain. The CDR3, as DNA: TGTGCCAGCAGTGCCCGGACTGAGCATAATGAAAAACTGTTTTTT. This encodes CASSARTEHNEKLFF. Combining the CDR3 with reference TRBV25-1 and TRBJ1-4 gives the whole variable domain EADIYQTPRYLVIGTGKKITLECSQTMGHDKMYWYQQDPGMELHLIHYSYGVNSTEKGDLSSESTVSRIRTEHFPLTLESARPSHTSQYLCASSARTEHNEKLFFGSGTQLSVL.